Listed below are T cell receptor beta chains from one sample, sequenced in a study of CD8 T cells in ankylosing spondylitis. MiXCR was run by TCRdb on the 5' RACE reads, yielding one entry per CDR3 protein. Among 100,000 to 150,000 distinct CDR3 sequences listed, roughly 15% were seen once. The sequencing sample was made of blood, either unsorted or a sorted T cell fraction (not recorded which). The source of these receptors is a male donor with ankylosing spondylitis. Both conserved end residues are part of each CDR3. The D gene is left open where the match is weak. Only some rows state a clone size, as once, few, many or a class for expanded clones.

>TRBV20-1|TRBD1|TRBJ2-5|16|-
CSAPPGQGVYQETQYF
TGCAGTGCGCCCCCCGGACAGGGGGTCTACCAAGAGACCCAGTACTTC
>TRBV6-5|-|TRBJ2-1|14|-
CASSYRGKYNEQFF
TGTGCCAGCAGTTATAGGGGGAAATACAATGAGCAGTTCTTC
>TRBV5-1|-|TRBJ1-3|14|few
CASSLGLSGNTIYF
TGCGCCAGCAGCCTGGGACTTTCGGGCAACACCATATATTTT
>TRBV4-3|TRBD2|TRBJ2-1|17|-
CASSQGDWREGLKEQFF
TGCGCCAGCAGCCAAGGGGACTGGCGGGAGGGCCTTAAGGAGCAGTTCTTC
>TRBV5-1|TRBD1|TRBJ2-7|14|-
CASSSYRGADEQYF
TGCGCCAGCAGCAGCTACAGGGGGGCTGACGAGCAGTACTTC
>TRBV7-9|-|TRBJ2-1|11|few
CASSNTDEQFF
TGTGCCAGCAGCAATACGGATGAGCAGTTCTTC
>TRBV25-1|-|TRBJ1-1|14|few
CASSVGGWNTEAFF
TGTGCCAGCAGTGTTGGAGGGTGGAACACTGAAGCTTTCTTT
>TRBV4-1|-|TRBJ2-3|18|-
CASSRHRVGIEVTDTQYF
TGCGCCAGCAGCCGCCACAGGGTCGGGATAGAAGTCACAGATACGCAGTATTTT
>TRBV5-1|TRBD1|TRBJ2-1|15|-
CASSTGTGFIDEQFF
TGCGCCAGCAGCACCGGGACAGGGTTCATCGATGAGCAGTTCTTC
>TRBV27|-|TRBJ1-5|14|few
CASSPGTPNQPQHF
TGTGCCAGCAGTCCCGGGACACCCAATCAGCCCCAGCATTTT
>TRBV15|-|TRBJ2-1|16|-
CATSRAGTPSYNEQFF
TGTGCCACCAGCAGGGCCGGGACTCCCTCCTACAATGAGCAGTTCTTC
>TRBV4-2|TRBD2|TRBJ2-2|20|-
CASSQVSGTSGMANTGELFF
TGTGCCAGCAGCCAAGTCAGCGGGACTAGCGGGATGGCGAACACCGGGGAGCTGTTTTTT
>TRBV27|-|TRBJ2-7|16|-
CASRDTATGLTYEQYF
TGTGCCAGCAGGGACACAGCAACAGGGTTGACCTACGAGCAGTACTTC
>TRBV27|TRBD2|TRBJ2-1|13|once
CASQLAGAVEQFF
TGTGCCAGCCAACTAGCGGGAGCGGTTGAGCAGTTCTTC
>TRBV2|-|TRBJ1-4|14|-
CASSLTVPNEKLFF
TGTGCCAGCAGTCTGACAGTCCCTAATGAAAAACTGTTTTTT
>TRBV19|-|TRBJ2-2|13|-
CASSMGRSGELFF
TGTGCCAGTAGTATGGGGAGGTCCGGGGAGCTGTTTTTT
>TRBV7-3|-|TRBJ2-1|13|-
CASSSRSGNEQFF
TGTGCCAGCAGCTCTAGAAGCGGTAATGAGCAGTTCTTC
>TRBV28|-|TRBJ2-1|13|-
CASSLEVNNVQFF
TGTGCCAGCAGTTTAGAGGTAAACAATGTGCAGTTCTTC
>TRBV20-1|TRBD1|TRBJ1-2|13|many
CSARETGHYGYTF
TGCAGTGCTAGAGAGACAGGGCACTATGGCTACACCTTC
>TRBV6-5|TRBD1|TRBJ1-2|15|-
CASSYSSQGARGYTF
TGTGCCAGCAGTTACTCGAGCCAGGGGGCGCGAGGCTACACCTTC
>TRBV7-9|-|TRBJ2-7|14|few
CASSLALVWNEQYF
TGTGCCAGCAGCTTAGCACTAGTCTGGAACGAGCAGTACTTC
>TRBV5-5|-|TRBJ2-7|15|-
CASSLQSAGSYEQYF
TGTGCCAGCAGCTTGCAGAGCGCCGGCTCCTACGAGCAGTACTTC
>TRBV6-4|TRBD1|TRBJ1-6|13|many
CASRQGENSPLHF
TGTGCCAGCAGGCAGGGGGAGAATTCACCCCTCCACTTT
>TRBV20-1|TRBD2|TRBJ2-3|18|many
CSATSGTSQRESTDTQYF
TGCAGTGCTACTAGTGGTACGAGCCAGCGGGAGAGTACAGATACGCAGTATTTT
>TRBV27|-|TRBJ1-4|13|-
CASRPRGGEKLFF
TGTGCCAGCAGACCCAGGGGAGGTGAAAAACTGTTTTTT
>TRBV29-1|-|TRBJ2-7|15|-
CSVELSAGRTYEQYF
TGCAGCGTTGAACTCTCGGCGGGAAGAACCTACGAGCAGTACTTC
>TRBV4-1|-|TRBJ1-1|15|few
CASSMGPKANTEAFF
TGCGCCAGCAGCATGGGCCCAAAGGCGAACACTGAAGCTTTCTTT
>TRBV29-1|-|TRBJ2-7|10|few
CSVGGDEQYF
TGCAGCGTCGGGGGTGACGAGCAGTACTTC
>TRBV7-9|-|TRBJ2-7|14|-
CASSLATDDYEQYF
TGTGCCAGCAGCTTAGCGACAGACGACTACGAGCAGTACTTC
>TRBV14|TRBD2|TRBJ2-2|18|-
CASSQGTSGSVNTGELFF
TGTGCCAGCAGCCAAGGAACAAGCGGGAGTGTTAACACCGGGGAGCTGTTTTTT
>TRBV7-9|TRBD1|TRBJ2-7|14|once
CASSTPGQHYEQYF
TGTGCCAGCAGCACCCCGGGACAGCACTACGAGCAGTACTTC
>TRBV19|-|TRBJ2-1|15|few
CASTEQPLSYNEQFF
TGTGCCAGTACCGAACAGCCACTCTCCTACAATGAGCAGTTCTTC
>TRBV4-1|TRBD1|TRBJ2-7|15|once
CASSPAGTGGYEQYF
TGCGCCAGCAGCCCAGCCGGGACAGGGGGCTACGAGCAGTACTTC
>TRBV28|-|TRBJ2-5|17|few
CASSLGTDRFDKETQYF
TGTGCCAGCAGTTTAGGTACAGACCGTTTTGATAAAGAGACCCAGTACTTC
>TRBV6-1|TRBD2|TRBJ2-5|15|few
CASTPWGGLQETQYF
TGTGCCAGCACCCCCTGGGGAGGGCTCCAAGAGACCCAGTACTTC
>TRBV12-3/TRBV12-4|TRBD2|TRBJ2-7|14|many
CASSVGLPTYEQYF
TGTGCCAGCAGTGTGGGACTACCGACCTACGAGCAGTACTTC
>TRBV29-1|TRBD2|TRBJ2-1|16|-
CSAITSGSRSYNEQFF
TGCAGCGCTATTACTAGCGGGAGTCGGTCCTACAATGAGCAGTTCTTC
>TRBV3-1|TRBD1|TRBJ2-1|12|few
CASSHGGTGQFF
TGTGCCAGCAGCCACGGTGGGACAGGGCAGTTCTTC
>TRBV5-1|-|TRBJ1-1|12|few
CASRRQNTEAFF
TGCGCCAGCAGGCGGCAGAACACTGAAGCTTTCTTT
>TRBV12-3/TRBV12-4|TRBD1|TRBJ1-1|16|-
CASSSADYRGTTEALF
TGTGCCAGCAGTTCCGCGGACTACAGGGGGACCACTGAAGCTTTGTTT
>TRBV7-9|TRBD2|TRBJ2-1|14|few
CASSFLAGVFEQFF
TGTGCCAGCAGCTTTCTAGCGGGAGTTTTCGAGCAGTTCTTC
>TRBV10-3|-|TRBJ1-2|14|few
CAISEAPRYYGYTF
TGTGCCATCAGTGAGGCCCCCCGGTACTATGGCTACACCTTC
>TRBV5-1|-|TRBJ1-1|15|-
CASYRTGTGNTEAFF
TGCGCCAGCTATCGCACAGGGACGGGGAACACTGAAGCTTTCTTT
>TRBV7-6|TRBD2|TRBJ2-7|15|-
CASSSRLATTYEQYF
TGTGCCAGCAGCTCCCGACTAGCGACCACCTACGAGCAGTACTTC
>TRBV2|-|TRBJ2-1|12|few
CATTAAYNEQFF
TGTGCCACCACCGCAGCTTACAATGAGCAGTTCTTC
>TRBV5-1|-|TRBJ1-3|15|few
CASSRLGGTRDTIYF
TGCGCCAGCAGCCGGTTGGGGGGTACTAGAGACACCATATATTTT
>TRBV19|-|TRBJ1-6|15|few
CASSWGSFENSPLHF
TGTGCCAGTAGTTGGGGGTCCTTCGAGAATTCACCCCTCCACTTT